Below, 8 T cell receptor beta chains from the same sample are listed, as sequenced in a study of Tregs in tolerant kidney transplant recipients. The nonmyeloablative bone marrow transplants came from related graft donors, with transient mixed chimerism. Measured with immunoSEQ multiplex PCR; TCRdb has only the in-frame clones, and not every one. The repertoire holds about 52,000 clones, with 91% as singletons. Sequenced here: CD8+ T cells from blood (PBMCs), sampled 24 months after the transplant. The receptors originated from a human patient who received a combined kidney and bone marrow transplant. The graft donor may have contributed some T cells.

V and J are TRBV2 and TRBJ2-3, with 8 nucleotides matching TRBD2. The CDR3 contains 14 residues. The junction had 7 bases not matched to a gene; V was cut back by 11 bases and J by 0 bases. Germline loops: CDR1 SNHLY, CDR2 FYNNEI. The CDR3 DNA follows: TGTGCCGGCGAATCTAGCGGGAGCACAGATACGCAGTATTTT. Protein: CAGESSGSTDTQYF. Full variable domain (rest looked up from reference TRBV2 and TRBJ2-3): EPEVTQTPSHQVTQMGQEVILRCVPISNHLYFYWYRQILGQKVEFLVSFYNNEISEKSEIFDDQFSVERPDGSNFTLKIRSTKLEDSAMYFCAGESSGSTDTQYFGPGTRLTVL.

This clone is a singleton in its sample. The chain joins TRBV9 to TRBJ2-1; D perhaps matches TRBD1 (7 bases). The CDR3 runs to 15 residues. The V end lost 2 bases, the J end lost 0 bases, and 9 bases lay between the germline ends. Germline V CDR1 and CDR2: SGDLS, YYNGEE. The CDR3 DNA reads TGTGCCAGCAGCGTGCGGGACAGCTCCTACAATGAGCAGTTCTTC. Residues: CASSVRDSSYNEQFF. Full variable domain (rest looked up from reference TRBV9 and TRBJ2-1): DSGVTQTPKHLITATGQRVTLRCSPRSGDLSVYWYQQSLDQGLQFLIQYYNGEERAKGNILERFSAQQFPDLHSELNLSSLELGDSALYFCASSVRDSSYNEQFFGPGTRLTVL.

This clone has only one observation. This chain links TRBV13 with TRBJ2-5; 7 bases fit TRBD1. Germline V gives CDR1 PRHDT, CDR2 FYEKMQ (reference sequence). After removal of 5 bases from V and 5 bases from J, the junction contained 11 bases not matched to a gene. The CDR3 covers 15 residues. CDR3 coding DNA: TGTGCCAGCAGCATTCAGAGGGGGCGCGCGGAGACCCAGTACTTC. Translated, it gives CASSIQRGRAETQYF. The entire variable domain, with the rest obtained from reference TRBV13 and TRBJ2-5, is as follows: AAGVIQSPRHLIKEKRETATLKCYPIPRHDTVYWYQQGPGQDPQFLISFYEKMQSDKGSIPDRFSAQQFSDYHSELNMSSLELGDSALYFCASSIQRGRAETQYFGPGTRLLVL.

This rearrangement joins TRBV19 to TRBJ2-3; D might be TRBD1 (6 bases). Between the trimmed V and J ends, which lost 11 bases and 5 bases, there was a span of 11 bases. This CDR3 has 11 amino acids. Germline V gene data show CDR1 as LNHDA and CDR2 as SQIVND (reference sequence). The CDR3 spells CASSTGDTQYF. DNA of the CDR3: TGTGCCTCGTCGACAGGAGATACGCAGTATTTT.

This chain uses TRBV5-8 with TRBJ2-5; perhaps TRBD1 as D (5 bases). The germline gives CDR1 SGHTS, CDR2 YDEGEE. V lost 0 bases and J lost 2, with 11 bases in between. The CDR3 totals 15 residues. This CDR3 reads CASSLVRVGQETQYF. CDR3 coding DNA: TGTGCCAGCAGCTTGGTCAGGGTAGGACAAGAGACCCAGTACTTC.

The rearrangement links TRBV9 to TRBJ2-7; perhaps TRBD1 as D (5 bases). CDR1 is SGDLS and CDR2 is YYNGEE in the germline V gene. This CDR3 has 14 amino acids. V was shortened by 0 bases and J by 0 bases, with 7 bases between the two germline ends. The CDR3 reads CASSVVGDSYEQYF. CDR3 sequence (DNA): TGTGCCAGCAGCGTAGTAGGGGACTCCTACGAGCAGTACTTC.

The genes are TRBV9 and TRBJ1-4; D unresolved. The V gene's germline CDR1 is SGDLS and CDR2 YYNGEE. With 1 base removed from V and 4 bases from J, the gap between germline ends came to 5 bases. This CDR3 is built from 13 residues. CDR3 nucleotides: TGTGCCAGCAGCGTACGAGTTAATGAAAAACTGTTTTTT. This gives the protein CASSVRVNEKLFF.

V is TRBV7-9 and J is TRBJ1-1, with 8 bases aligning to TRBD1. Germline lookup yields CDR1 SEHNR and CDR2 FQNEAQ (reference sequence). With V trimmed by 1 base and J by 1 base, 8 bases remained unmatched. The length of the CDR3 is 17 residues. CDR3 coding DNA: TGTGCCAGCAGCTTAGGGGCAGGGGGCAACTGGAACACTGAAGCTTTCTTT. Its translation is CASSLGAGGNWNTEAFF.